The 23 T cell receptor beta chains below come from one sample, sequenced in a study of T cells in Graves' hyperthyroidism and ophthalmopathy. Amplification of TCR beta CDR3 regions was performed using RNA transcripts as template. During a first-round RT-PCR of the TCR CDR3, the HTBI primer set was used. MiXCR, run by TCRdb on the multiplex PCR reads, gives a single entry per CDR3 protein. The sample records about 600,000 distinct CDR3 sequences, 13% to 15% being singletons. Sequencing was performed on blood. The receptor set was obtained from a woman in her forties or fifties with Graves' ophthalmopathy.

This clonotype was seen at least ten times. The V and J genes are TRBV2 and TRBJ1-2; 7 bases are shared with TRBD1. This CDR3 is 14 amino acids long. V shed 4 bases and J 3 bases; nucleotides not matched to a gene: 5. The germline V gene has CDR1 SNHLY and CDR2 FYNNEI. CDR3 sequence (DNA): TGTGCCAGCAGTGCGGTAGGGGGCGACTATGGCTACACCTTC. Its translation: CASSAVGGDYGYTF.

In its sample, this clonotype was seen a few times. The genes are TRBV27 and TRBJ1-1; D might be TRBD1 (6 bases). Germline lookup yields CDR1 MNHEY and CDR2 SMNVEV (reference sequence). The CDR3 sequence is 15 residues long. Between the trimmed V and J ends, which lost 5 bases and 5 bases, there was a span of 18 bases. CDR3 amino acids: CASSPSPTGATEAFF. The CDR3, as DNA: TGTGCCAGCAGTCCCTCCCCAACGGGGGCGACTGAAGCTTTCTTT.

This clonotype was counted ten times or more. This chain joins TRBV7-2 and TRBJ2-4; TRBD1 matches 8 bases. Germline CDR1 and CDR2: SGHTA and FQGNSA. The CDR3 sequence is 12 residues long. The V and J ends lost 8 bases and 11 bases, in that order; junction bases with no gene match: 8. CDR3 DNA sequence: TGTGCCAGCGGTGGACAGGGAGACCTTCAGTACTTC. Its protein is CASGGQGDLQYF. Using reference TRBV7-2 and TRBJ2-4 for the parts outside the CDR3, the full variable domain is GAGVSQSPSNKVTEKGKDVELRCDPISGHTALYWYRQSLGQGLEFLIYFQGNSAPDKSGLPSDRFSAERTGGSVSTLTIQRTQQEDSAVYLCASGGQGDLQYFGAGTRLSVL.

A remark on this clonotype: A single base separates this from a much larger clone, so it may be a read error. The rearrangement uses TRBV2 and TRBJ2-3; TRBD2 matches at 7 bases. CDR3 length equals 17 residues. V lost 6 bases, J lost 4 bases, and 16 bases stayed unmatched. Germline CDR1 is SNHLY and CDR2 is FYNNEI. The CDR3 here is CASRTQILAASADTQYF. The CDR3 DNA reads TGTGCCAGCAGGACGCAGATTCTAGCGGCTAGCGCAGATACGCAGTATTTT. The whole variable domain, filled in from reference TRBV2 and TRBJ2-3, reads EPEVTQTPSHQVTQMGQEVILRCVPISNHLYFYWYRQILGQKVEFLVSFYNNEISEKSEIFDDQFSVERPDGSNFTLKIRSTKLEDSAMYFCASRTQILAASADTQYFGPGTRLTVL.

This clonotype was seen more than once but under ten times. The chain is built from TRBV6-1 and TRBJ2-1; weak D call: TRBD2 (6 bases). There are 14 residues in the CDR3. Trimming removed 6 bases from V and 0 bases from J, with 9 bases in between. Looked up from germline, CDR1 is MNHNS and CDR2 is SASEGT. The chain's CDR3 is CASRGTYSYNEQFF. The CDR3 DNA is TGTGCCAGCAGGGGGACTTACTCCTACAATGAGCAGTTCTTC.

Note on this clonotype: A much larger clone differs from this one at a single base, so this may be a read error. CDR3 nucleotides: TGTGCCAGCGTCCCTAGGGGGGGGGATTACAATGAGCAGTTCTTC. As protein: CASVPRGGDYNEQFF. V gene TRBV12-3 or TRBV12-4 combines with J gene TRBJ2-1, with D perhaps matching TRBD2 (7 bases). Between the trimmed V and J ends, which lost 8 bases and 4 bases, there was a span of 18 bases. The CDR3 runs to 15 residues.

At least ten counts were recorded for this clonotype. The chain carries TRBV30 and TRBJ1-1, with D possibly TRBD1 on 5 matching bases. Germline loops: CDR1 GTSNPN, CDR2 SVGIG (reference sequence). The CDR3 is 14 amino acids. Trimming removed 0 bases from V and 11 bases from J, with 19 bases in between. In DNA, the CDR3 is TGTGCCTGGAGTGTAAGTCGGCGGGGGATAAAGGCTTTCTTT. It yields the protein CAWSVSRRGIKAFF. Complete variable domain (other parts from reference TRBV30 and TRBJ1-1): SQTIHQWPATLVQPVGSPLSLECTVEGTSNPNLYWYRQAAGRGLQLLFYSVGIGQISSEVPQNLSASRPQDRQFILSSKKLLLSDSGFYLCAWSVSRRGIKAFFGQGTRLTVV.

This chain connects TRBV27 to TRBJ1-1; perhaps TRBD1 as D (5 bases). CDR1 MNHEY and CDR2 SMNVEV come from the germline V gene (reference sequence). The V end was cut by 6 bases, the J end by 11 bases, with 19 bases between. This CDR3 contains 13 residues. The CDR3 DNA reads as TGTGCCAGCAGCGGGACCAACATCCCGCGGGCTTTCTTT. Residues: CASSGTNIPRAFF.

This clonotype occurred many times. CDR3 nucleotides: TGCGCCAGCAGCGGGTCATCAGGGAGGTCCTACAATGAGCAGTTCTTC. Its protein product is CASSGSSGRSYNEQFF. The V gene is TRBV5-1, the J gene TRBJ2-1; D is possibly TRBD2 (6 bases). Germline V gene lookup returns CDR1 SGHRS and CDR2 YFSETQ. The CDR3 extends over 16 amino acids. V lost 4 bases to trimming and J lost 1 base, with 15 bases between them.

There are many counts of this clonotype. The rearrangement joins TRBV2 to TRBJ2-4; 9 nucleotides agree with TRBD1. This CDR3 is 13 amino acids long. CDR1 is SNHLY, CDR2 FYNNEI, per germline. V shed 7 bases and J 8 bases; nucleotides not matched to a gene: 6. The CDR3 DNA reads as TGTGCCAGCATGCTGGGACAGGGCGACATTCAGTACTTC. Protein product: CASMLGQGDIQYF.

The V and J genes are TRBV10-3 and TRBJ1-5; the D is unclear. Germline V gives CDR1 ENHRY, CDR2 SYGVKD. The CDR3 contains 16 residues. V was clipped by 0 bases and J by 0 bases, with 9 bases between them. This chain's CDR3 is CAISESAHDSNQPQHF. The CDR3, as DNA: TGTGCCATCAGTGAGTCGGCCCACGATAGCAATCAGCCCCAGCATTTT.

This clonotype was counted ten times or more. This rearrangement joins TRBV7-3 to TRBJ2-1; 8 nucleotides agree with TRBD2. CDR1 SGHTA and CDR2 FQGTGA come from the germline V gene. CDR3 length: 11 amino acids. Losses at the gene ends were 4 bases for V and 15 bases for J; bases not matched to a gene: 5. The CDR3, as DNA: TGTGCCAGCAGCTCGGGAGGGACCCCGTTCTTC. It translates to CASSSGGTPFF.

V and J are TRBV5-6 and TRBJ1-4, with no clear D. From germline, CDR1 is SGHDT and CDR2 YYEEEE. The length of the CDR3 is 14 residues. Trimming left V 0 bases short and J 9 bases short, with 12 bases between. As DNA, the CDR3 is TGTGCCAGCAGCTTGGGTGACGAGGATAAAAAACTGTTTTTT. Translating gives CASSLGDEDKKLFF.

The rearrangement joins TRBV11-2 to TRBJ1-1; 8 bases are shared with TRBD1. Germline V gene data show CDR1 as SGHAT and CDR2 as FQNNGV. Losses at the gene ends were 5 bases for V and 9 bases for J; bases not matched to a gene: 14. CDR3 length equals 15 residues. The CDR3 bases are TGTGCCAGCAGCCAACTCGGGACAGGCGGAATTAAAGCTTTCTTT. Translation: CASSQLGTGGIKAFF.

This clonotype was counted many times. V is TRBV24-1 and J is TRBJ1-2; 12 bases line up with TRBD1. Germline V gene data show CDR1 as KGHDR and CDR2 as SFDVKD. The CDR3 covers 15 residues. V trimming: 6 bases; J trimming: 5 bases; junction bases outside the gene matches: 6. CDR3 protein: CATSPGDRGLYGYTF. DNA of the CDR3: TGTGCCACCAGTCCCGGGGACAGGGGGCTGTATGGCTACACCTTC.

There are a few counts of this clonotype. The rearrangement uses TRBV27 and TRBJ2-2, with 14 bases aligning to TRBD2. Germline CDR1 and CDR2: MNHEY and SMNVEV (reference sequence). The V gene end was trimmed by 3 bases and the J gene end by 6 bases; junction bases not matched to a gene: 9. CDR3 length: 18 amino acids. CDR3 sequence reads: CASSFFGTSGSFPGELFF. For the CDR3, the DNA is TGTGCCAGCAGTTTTTTTGGGACTAGCGGGAGTTTTCCCGGGGAGCTGTTTTTT.

This clonotype was counted many times. This CDR3 is CASSYGLAGVPEQYF. CDR3 nucleotide sequence: TGTGCCAGCAGTTACGGGCTAGCGGGAGTCCCCGAGCAGTACTTC. V gene TRBV6-2 or TRBV6-3 combines with J gene TRBJ2-7, with 10 bases aligning to TRBD2. Per the germline V gene, CDR1 is MNHEY and CDR2 is SVGEGT. V shed 2 bases, J shed 6 bases, and the junction held 7 bases outside the gene matches. There are 15 residues in the CDR3.

This clonotype was recorded at least ten times. The J gene is TRBJ2-5, the V gene TRBV6-1; TRBD2 matches 7 bases. This CDR3 is built from 16 residues. J lost 4 bases, V lost 4 bases, and 12 bases had no gene match. The germline V gene encodes CDR1 MNHNS and CDR2 SASEGT. CDR3 in amino acids: CASSGGGLDLRETQYF. The CDR3 DNA reads TGTGCCAGCAGTGGCGGGGGACTGGACCTTCGAGAGACCCAGTACTTC.

The rearrangement joins TRBV25-1 to TRBJ2-7, with 7 bases identical to TRBD1. In germline, CDR1 is MGHDK, CDR2 SYGVNS. Trimming cost V 3 bases and J 4 bases; bases outside gene matches: 3. This CDR3 spans 13 amino acids. The CDR3 loop is CASSDDRAYEQYF. The CDR3 DNA sequence: TGTGCCAGCAGTGATGACAGGGCATACGAGCAGTACTTC.

The chain employs TRBV7-3 and TRBJ2-5, with 12 bases matching TRBD2. V dropped 0 bases and J dropped 2; count of bases not matched to a gene: 1. CDR3 length: 16 amino acids. Germline V gene lookup returns CDR1 SGHTA and CDR2 FQGTGA. CDR3 nucleotides: TGTGCCAGCAGCTTAACCGGGACTAGCGGGCAAGAGACCCAGTACTTC. This encodes CASSLTGTSGQETQYF.

CDR3 amino acids: CASSHTGRGTEAFF. In DNA form, the CDR3 reads TGCGCCAGCAGCCATACAGGGCGCGGCACTGAAGCTTTCTTT. V gene TRBV4-3 combines with J gene TRBJ1-1; a possible D gene is TRBD1 (6 bases). Trimming removed 3 bases at V and 4 bases at J, with 12 bases between. Germline V gene lookup returns CDR1 LGHNA and CDR2 YSLEER. The CDR3 totals 14 residues.

The rearrangement joins TRBV4-2 to TRBJ2-7; D is perhaps TRBD2 (5 bases). This CDR3 spans 16 amino acids. Germline-derived CDR1 and CDR2 are LGHNA and YNFKEQ. V was clipped by 1 base and J by 4 bases, with 17 bases between them. CDR3 coding DNA: TGTGCCAGCAGCCAAGTACGGAGGTCGTGGGAGTACGAGCAGTACTTC. Protein product: CASSQVRRSWEYEQYF.

The table lists this clonotype with many counts. The chain has TRBV5-1 and TRBJ2-1; 9 nucleotides align to TRBD2. The CDR3 spans 16 residues. Germline V lookup: CDR1 SGHRS, CDR2 YFSETQ. The J segment lost 2 bases and the V segment lost 0 bases, leaving 3 bases of the junction unmatched. In DNA form, the CDR3 reads TGCGCCAGCAGCTTGGCCTTAGCGGGGGCCTACAATGAGCAGTTCTTC. Its translation: CASSLALAGAYNEQFF. The full variable domain, with the rest looked up from reference TRBV5-1 and TRBJ2-1, is KAGVTQTPRYLIKTRGQQVTLSCSPISGHRSVSWYQQTPGQGLQFLFEYFSETQRNKGNFPGRFSGRQFSNSRSEMNVSTLELGDSALYLCASSLALAGAYNEQFFGPGTRLTVL.